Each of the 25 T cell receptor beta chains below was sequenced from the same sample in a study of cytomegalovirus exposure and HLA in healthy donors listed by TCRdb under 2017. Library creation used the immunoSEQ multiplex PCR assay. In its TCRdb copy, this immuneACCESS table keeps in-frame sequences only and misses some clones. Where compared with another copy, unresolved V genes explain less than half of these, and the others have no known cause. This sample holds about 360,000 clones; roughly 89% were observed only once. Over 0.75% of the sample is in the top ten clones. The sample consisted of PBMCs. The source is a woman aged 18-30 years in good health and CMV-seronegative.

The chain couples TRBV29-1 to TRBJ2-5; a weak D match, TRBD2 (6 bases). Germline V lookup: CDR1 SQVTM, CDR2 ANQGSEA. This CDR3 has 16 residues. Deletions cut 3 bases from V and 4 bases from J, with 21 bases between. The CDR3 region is CSVDDYGTGGGETQYF. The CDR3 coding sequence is TGCAGCGTTGATGACTACGGGACTGGGGGAGGAGAGACCCAGTACTTC. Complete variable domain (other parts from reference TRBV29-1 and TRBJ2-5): SAVISQKPSRDICQRGTSLTIQCQVDSQVTMMFWYRQQPGQSLTLIATANQGSEATYESGFVIDKFPISRPNLTFSTLTVSNMSPEDSSIYLCSVDDYGTGGGETQYFGPGTRLLVL.

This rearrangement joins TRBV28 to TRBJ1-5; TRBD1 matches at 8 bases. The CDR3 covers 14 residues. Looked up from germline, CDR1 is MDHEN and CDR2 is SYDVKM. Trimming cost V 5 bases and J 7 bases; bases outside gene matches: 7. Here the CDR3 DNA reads TGTGCCAGCAGTCTAAGGACAGGGAGGCAGCCCCAGCATTTT. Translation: CASSLRTGRQPQHF.

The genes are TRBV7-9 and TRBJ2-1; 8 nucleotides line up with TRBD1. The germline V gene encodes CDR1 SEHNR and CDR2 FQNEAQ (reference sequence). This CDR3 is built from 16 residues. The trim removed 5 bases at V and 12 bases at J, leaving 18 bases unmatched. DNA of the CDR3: TGTGCCAGCAGCCCTATCACGGCCGGACAGGGACCTTCGCAGTTCTTC. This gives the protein CASSPITAGQGPSQFF.

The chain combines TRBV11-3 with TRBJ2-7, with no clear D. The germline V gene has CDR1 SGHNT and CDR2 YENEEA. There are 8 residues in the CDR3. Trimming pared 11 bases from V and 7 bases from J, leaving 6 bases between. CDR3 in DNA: TGTGCCTATGTAGAGCAGTACTTC. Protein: CAYVEQYF.

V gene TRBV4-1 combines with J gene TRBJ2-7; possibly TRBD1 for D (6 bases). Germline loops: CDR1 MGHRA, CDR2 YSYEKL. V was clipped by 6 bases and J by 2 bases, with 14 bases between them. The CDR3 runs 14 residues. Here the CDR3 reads CASSQTQGTYEQYF. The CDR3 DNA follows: TGCGCCAGCAGTCAAACACAGGGTACCTACGAGCAGTACTTC.

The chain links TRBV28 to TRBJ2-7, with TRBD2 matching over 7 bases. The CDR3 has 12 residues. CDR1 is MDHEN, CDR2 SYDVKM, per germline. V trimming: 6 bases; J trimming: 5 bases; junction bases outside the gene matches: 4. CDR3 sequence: CASRPGGNEQYF. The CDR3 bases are TGTGCCAGCAGGCCCGGGGGGAACGAGCAGTACTTC.

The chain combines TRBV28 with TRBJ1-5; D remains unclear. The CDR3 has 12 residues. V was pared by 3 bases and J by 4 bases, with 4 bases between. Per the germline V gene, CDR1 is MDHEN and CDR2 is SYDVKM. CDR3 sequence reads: CASSLTNQPQHF. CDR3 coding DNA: TGTGCCAGCAGTTTGACAAATCAGCCCCAGCATTTT. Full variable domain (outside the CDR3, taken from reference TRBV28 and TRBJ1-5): DVKVTQSSRYLVKRTGEKVFLECVQDMDHENMFWYRQDPGLGLRLIYFSYDVKMKEKGDIPEGYSVSREKKERFSLILESASTNQTSMYLCASSLTNQPQHFGDGTRLSIL.

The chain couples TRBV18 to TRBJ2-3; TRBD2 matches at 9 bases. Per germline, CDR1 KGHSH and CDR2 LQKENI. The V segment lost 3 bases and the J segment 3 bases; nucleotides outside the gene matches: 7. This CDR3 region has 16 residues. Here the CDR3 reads CASSPLRGGPTDTQYF. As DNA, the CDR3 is TGTGCCAGCTCACCCTTGCGGGGGGGCCCTACAGATACGCAGTATTTT.

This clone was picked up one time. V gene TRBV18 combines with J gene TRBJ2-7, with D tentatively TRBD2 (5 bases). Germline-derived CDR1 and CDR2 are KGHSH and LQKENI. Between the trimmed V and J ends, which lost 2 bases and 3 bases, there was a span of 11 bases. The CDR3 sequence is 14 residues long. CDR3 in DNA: TGTGCCAGCTCACCAGGCACGGGATTCTACGAGCAGTACTTC. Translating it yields CASSPGTGFYEQYF. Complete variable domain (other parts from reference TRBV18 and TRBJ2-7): NAGVMQNPRHLVRRRGQEARLRCSPMKGHSHVYWYRQLPEEGLKFMVYLQKENIIDESGMPKERFSAEFPKEGPSILRIQQVVRGDSAAYFCASSPGTGFYEQYFGPGTRLTVT.

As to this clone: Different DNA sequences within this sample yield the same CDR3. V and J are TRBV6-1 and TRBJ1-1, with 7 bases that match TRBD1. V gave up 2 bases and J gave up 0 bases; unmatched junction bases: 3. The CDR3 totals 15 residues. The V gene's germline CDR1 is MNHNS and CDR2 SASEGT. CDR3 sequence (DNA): TGTGCCAGCAGTGAAAGACAGGGATTGAACACTGAAGCTTTCTTT. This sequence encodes CASSERQGLNTEAFF.

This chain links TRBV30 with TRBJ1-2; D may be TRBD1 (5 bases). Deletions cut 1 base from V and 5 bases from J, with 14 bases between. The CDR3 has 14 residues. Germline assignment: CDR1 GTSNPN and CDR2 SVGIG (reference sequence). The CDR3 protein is CAWSAPGGYYGYTF. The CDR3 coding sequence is TGTGCCTGGAGTGCCCCGGGGGGGTATTATGGCTACACCTTC.

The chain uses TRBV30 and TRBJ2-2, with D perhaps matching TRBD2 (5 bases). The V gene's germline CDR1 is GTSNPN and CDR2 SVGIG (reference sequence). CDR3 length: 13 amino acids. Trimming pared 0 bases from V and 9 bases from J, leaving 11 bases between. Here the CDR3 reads CAWSVDAGRELFF. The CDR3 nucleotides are TGTGCCTGGAGTGTAGACGCCGGGAGGGAGCTGTTTTTT.

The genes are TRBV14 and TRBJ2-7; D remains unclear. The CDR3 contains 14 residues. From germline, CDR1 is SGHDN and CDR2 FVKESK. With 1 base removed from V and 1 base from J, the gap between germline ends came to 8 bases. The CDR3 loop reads CASSQGGTSYEQYF. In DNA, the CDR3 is TGTGCCAGCAGCCAAGGAGGCACTTCCTACGAGCAGTACTTC.

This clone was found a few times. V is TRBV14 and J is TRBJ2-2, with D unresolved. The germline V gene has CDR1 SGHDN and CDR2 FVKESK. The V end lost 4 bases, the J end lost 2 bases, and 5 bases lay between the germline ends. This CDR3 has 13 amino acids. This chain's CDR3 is CASSPLNTGELFF. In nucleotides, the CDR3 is TGTGCCAGCAGCCCTCTAAACACCGGGGAGCTGTTTTTT. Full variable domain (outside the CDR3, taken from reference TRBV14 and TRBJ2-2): EAGVTQFPSHSVIEKGQTVTLRCDPISGHDNLYWYRRVMGKEIKFLLHFVKESKQDESGMPNNRFLAERTGGTYSTLKVQPAELEDSGVYFCASSPLNTGELFFGEGSRLTVL.

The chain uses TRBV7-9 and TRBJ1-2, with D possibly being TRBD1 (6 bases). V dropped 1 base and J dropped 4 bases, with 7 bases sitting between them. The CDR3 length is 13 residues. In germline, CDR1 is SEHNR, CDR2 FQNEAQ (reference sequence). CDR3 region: CASSLGQVYGYTF. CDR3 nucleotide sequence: TGTGCCAGCAGCTTAGGACAGGTCTATGGCTACACCTTC.

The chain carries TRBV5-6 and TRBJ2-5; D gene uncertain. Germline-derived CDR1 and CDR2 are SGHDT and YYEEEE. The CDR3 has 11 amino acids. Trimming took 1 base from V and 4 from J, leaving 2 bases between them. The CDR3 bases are TGTGCCAGCAGCTTGCGAGAGACCCAGTACTTC. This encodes CASSLRETQYF. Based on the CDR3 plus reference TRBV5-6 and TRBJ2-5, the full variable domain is DAGVTQSPTHLIKTRGQQVTLRCSPKSGHDTVSWYQQALGQGPQFIFQYYEEEERQRGNFPDRFSGHQFPNYSSELNVNALLLGDSALYLCASSLRETQYFGPGTRLLVL.

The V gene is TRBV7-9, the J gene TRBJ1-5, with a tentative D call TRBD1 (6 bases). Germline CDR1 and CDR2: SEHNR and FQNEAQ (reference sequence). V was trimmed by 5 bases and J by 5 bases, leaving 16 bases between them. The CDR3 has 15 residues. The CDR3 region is CASSGPDSPYQPQHF. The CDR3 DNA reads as TGTGCCAGCAGCGGGCCGGACAGCCCATATCAGCCCCAGCATTTT.

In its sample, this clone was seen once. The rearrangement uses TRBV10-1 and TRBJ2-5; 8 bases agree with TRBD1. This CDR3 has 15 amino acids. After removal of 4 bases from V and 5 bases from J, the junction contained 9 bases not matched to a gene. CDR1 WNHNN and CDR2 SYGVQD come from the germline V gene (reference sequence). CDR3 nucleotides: TGCGCCAGCAGTGCAGCAAAGGGACAGGTCGAGACCCAGTACTTC. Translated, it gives CASSAAKGQVETQYF.

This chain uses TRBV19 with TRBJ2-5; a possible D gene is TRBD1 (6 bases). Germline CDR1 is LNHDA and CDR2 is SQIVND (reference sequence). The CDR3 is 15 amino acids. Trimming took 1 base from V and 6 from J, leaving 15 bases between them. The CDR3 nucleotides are TGTGCCAGTAGTATAGCCACAGGGATTTGGAAGACCCAGTACTTC. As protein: CASSIATGIWKTQYF.

CDR3 sequence: CASGQGHTDTQYF. The CDR3 coding sequence is TGTGCCAGCGGACAGGGACACACAGATACGCAGTATTTT. The gene calls are TRBV6-1 and TRBJ2-3; 8 nucleotides line up with TRBD1. Germline assignment: CDR1 MNHNS and CDR2 SASEGT. This CDR3 region has 13 residues. The trim removed 8 bases at V and 2 bases at J, leaving 3 bases unmatched.

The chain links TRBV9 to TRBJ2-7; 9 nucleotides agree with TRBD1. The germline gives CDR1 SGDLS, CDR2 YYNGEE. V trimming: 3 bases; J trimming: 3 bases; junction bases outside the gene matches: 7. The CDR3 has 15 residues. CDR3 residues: CASSDRDRDFYEQYF. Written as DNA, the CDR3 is TGTGCCAGCAGCGACCGGGACAGGGATTTCTACGAGCAGTACTTC. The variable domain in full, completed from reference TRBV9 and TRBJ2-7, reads DSGVTQTPKHLITATGQRVTLRCSPRSGDLSVYWYQQSLDQGLQFLIQYYNGEERAKGNILERFSAQQFPDLHSELNLSSLELGDSALYFCASSDRDRDFYEQYFGPGTRLTVT.

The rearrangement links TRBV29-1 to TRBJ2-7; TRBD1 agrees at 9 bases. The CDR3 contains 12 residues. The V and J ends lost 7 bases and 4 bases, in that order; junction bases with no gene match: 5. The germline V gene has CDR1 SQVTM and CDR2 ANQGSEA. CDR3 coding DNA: TGCAGCGCCTGGGGACAGGGATACGAGCAGTACTTC. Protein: CSAWGQGYEQYF.

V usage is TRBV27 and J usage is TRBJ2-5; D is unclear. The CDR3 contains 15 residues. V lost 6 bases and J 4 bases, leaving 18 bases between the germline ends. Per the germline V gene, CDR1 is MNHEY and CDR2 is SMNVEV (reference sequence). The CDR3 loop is CASSPGPYVAETQYF. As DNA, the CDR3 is TGTGCCAGCAGCCCTGGGCCCTATGTGGCAGAGACCCAGTACTTC.

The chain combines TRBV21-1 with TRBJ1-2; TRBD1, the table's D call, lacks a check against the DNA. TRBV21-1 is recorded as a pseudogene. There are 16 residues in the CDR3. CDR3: CASSTIPTGGNYGYTF. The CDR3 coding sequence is TGTGCCAGCAGCACCATCCCTACAGGGGGCAACTATGGCTACACCTTC.

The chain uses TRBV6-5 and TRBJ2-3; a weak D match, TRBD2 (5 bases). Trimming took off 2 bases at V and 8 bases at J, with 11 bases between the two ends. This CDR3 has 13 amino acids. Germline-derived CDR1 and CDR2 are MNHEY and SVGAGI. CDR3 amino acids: CASSYTGSATQYF. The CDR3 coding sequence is TGTGCCAGCAGTTACACGGGGTCAGCTACGCAGTATTTT.